This passage covers 14 T cell receptor beta chains from one sample sequenced in a study of identifying expanded T cells in peripheral blood. Profiling relied on immunoSEQ multiplex PCR, and the TCRdb table lists in-frame clones only, not all of them. The sample holds approximately 92,000 clones, roughly 85% seen once. Sequenced: blood. The source is a person aged 18-70 years in good health.

This clone was seen just once. V gene TRBV29-1 combines with J gene TRBJ1-2; a weak D match, TRBD1 (6 bases). Trimming removed 6 bases from V and 5 bases from J, with 19 bases in between. CDR3 length equals 14 residues. The V gene's germline CDR1 is SQVTM and CDR2 ANQGSEA. Written as DNA, the CDR3 is TGCAGCGTGGGGAGGGGGTCTATGGGGTATGGCTACACCTTC. Translated: CSVGRGSMGYGYTF.

The chain carries TRBV7-9 and TRBJ1-1; D is undetermined. The ends were cut back, 1 base at V and 1 base at J, with 10 bases in the middle. Germline V gives CDR1 SEHNR, CDR2 FQNEAQ (reference sequence). The CDR3 length is 15 residues. The CDR3 coding sequence is TGTGCCAGCAGCTTAGGGCGATGGGCGAACACTGAAGCTTTCTTT. Amino acid sequence: CASSLGRWANTEAFF. Together with reference TRBV7-9 and TRBJ1-1, the CDR3 gives the full variable domain: DTGVSQNPRHKITKRGQNVTFRCDPISEHNRLYWYRQTLGQGPEFLTYFQNEAQLEKSRLLSDRFSAERPKGSFSTLEIQRTEQGDSAMYLCASSLGRWANTEAFFGQGTRLTVV.

V and J are TRBV2 and TRBJ2-3, with 9 bases lining up with TRBD2. This CDR3 region has 14 residues. Looked up from germline, CDR1 is SNHLY and CDR2 is FYNNEI. With 4 bases clipped from V and 4 bases from J, the junction kept 3 bases outside the gene matches. The CDR3 coding sequence is TGTGCCAGCAGTGTGGGCGGGGGGGCAGATACGCAGTATTTT. Amino acid sequence: CASSVGGGADTQYF. Based on the CDR3 plus reference TRBV2 and TRBJ2-3, the full variable domain is EPEVTQTPSHQVTQMGQEVILRCVPISNHLYFYWYRQILGQKVEFLVSFYNNEISEKSEIFDDQFSVERPDGSNFTLKIRSTKLEDSAMYFCASSVGGGADTQYFGPGTRLTVL.

The V call is TRBV7-9, the J call TRBJ1-5; D is uncertain. Trimming shortened V by 5 bases and J by 4 bases, and 6 bases separated the two germline ends. Germline lookup yields CDR1 SEHNR and CDR2 FQNEAQ (reference sequence). There are 12 residues in the CDR3. This chain's CDR3 is CASSPPNQPQHF. The CDR3 DNA reads TGTGCCAGCAGCCCCCCTAATCAGCCCCAGCATTTT. Supplemented by reference TRBV7-9 and TRBJ1-5, the full variable domain reads DTGVSQNPRHKITKRGQNVTFRCDPISEHNRLYWYRQTLGQGPEFLTYFQNEAQLEKSRLLSDRFSAERPKGSFSTLEIQRTEQGDSAMYLCASSPPNQPQHFGDGTRLSIL.

This clone was seen ten or more times. The CDR3 protein is CASSPPSQDYEQYF. In nucleotides, the CDR3 is TGTGCCAGCTCACCACCTTCTCAGGACTACGAGCAGTACTTC. This chain links TRBV18 with TRBJ2-7; no clear D gene. Germline loops: CDR1 KGHSH, CDR2 LQKENI. This CDR3 has 14 residues. Trimming removed 0 bases from V and 3 bases from J, with 9 bases in between.

V usage is TRBV28 and J usage is TRBJ1-5; D gene uncertain. Trimming pared 5 bases from V and 5 bases from J, leaving 7 bases between. CDR1 is MDHEN and CDR2 is SYDVKM in the germline V gene. This CDR3 spans 12 amino acids. This CDR3 reads CASSPPDQPQHF. The CDR3 nucleotides read TGTGCCAGCAGTCCCCCCGATCAGCCCCAGCATTTT.

This clone has only one observation. The V and J genes are TRBV9 and TRBJ2-7; 8 nucleotides agree with TRBD1. Looked up from germline, CDR1 is SGDLS and CDR2 is YYNGEE. The ends lost 0 bases at V and 0 bases at J; junction bases unmatched: 2. CDR3 length: 15 amino acids. CDR3 in amino acids: CASSVGQGNSYEQYF. For the CDR3, the DNA is TGTGCCAGCAGCGTAGGACAGGGGAACTCCTACGAGCAGTACTTC.

This chain uses TRBV18 with TRBJ2-1; 7 nucleotides agree with TRBD2. Germline loops: CDR1 KGHSH, CDR2 LQKENI. The ends lost 4 bases at V and 4 bases at J; junction bases unmatched: 16. The length of the CDR3 is 18 residues. DNA for the CDR3: TGTGCCAGCTCACTCTATATACTCGCTGGGGAGGGGTACAATGAGCAGTTCTTC. It yields the protein CASSLYILAGEGYNEQFF.

This sequence joins TRBV13 and TRBJ2-3; 10 positions match TRBD1. Germline V gives CDR1 PRHDT, CDR2 FYEKMQ (reference sequence). The CDR3 runs to 16 residues. The V gene end was trimmed by 5 bases and the J gene end by 2 bases; junction bases not matched to a gene: 7. This CDR3 is CASSHRDRGITDTQYF. The CDR3 nucleotides read TGTGCCAGCAGCCACCGGGACAGGGGTATCACAGATACGCAGTATTTT.

The chain links TRBV10-3 to TRBJ1-2, with a possible D match to TRBD1 (6 bases). V was shortened by 0 bases and J by 7 bases, with 12 bases between the two germline ends. CDR1 is ENHRY, CDR2 SYGVKD, per germline. The CDR3 length is 14 residues. DNA for the CDR3: TGTGCCATCAGTGAGTCATGGGGGGCAGGTGGCTACACCTTC. This translates into CAISESWGAGGYTF.

The chain has TRBV4-3 and TRBJ2-5; no clear D gene. Looked up from germline, CDR1 is LGHNA and CDR2 is YSLEER. The CDR3 extends over 12 amino acids. V was trimmed by 1 base and J by 7 bases, leaving 7 bases between them. The CDR3: CASSQGVGTQYF. CDR3 in DNA: TGCGCCAGCAGCCAAGGAGTTGGGACCCAGTACTTC.

The V gene is TRBV11-3, the J gene TRBJ2-5, with no clear D. CDR1 is SGHNT and CDR2 is YENEEA in the germline V gene. The CDR3 runs to 14 residues. Trimming shortened V by 3 bases and J by 5 bases, and 13 bases separated the two germline ends. The CDR3 DNA follows: TGTGCCAGCAGCTTCGTATCCAGTCAGGAGACCCAGTACTTC. Protein: CASSFVSSQETQYF.

The rearrangement links TRBV2 to TRBJ2-7, with 8 bases that match TRBD1. This CDR3 has 14 residues. Germline CDR1 SNHLY, CDR2 FYNNEI. V lost 5 bases and J lost 0; bases outside the gene matches: 3. CDR3 in amino acids: CASSPGTGSYEQYF. The DNA of the CDR3 is TGTGCCAGCAGTCCCGGGACAGGCTCCTACGAGCAGTACTTC.

The chain uses TRBV5-5 and TRBJ2-5; weak D call: TRBD1 (5 bases). The CDR3 spans 13 residues. Germline CDR1 is SGHKS and CDR2 is YYEKEE (reference sequence). Trimming stripped 6 bases from V and 5 bases from J, with 14 bases between. The CDR3 spells CASTLDTAETQYF. The CDR3 DNA is TGTGCCAGCACCCTGGACACGGCGGAGACCCAGTACTTC.